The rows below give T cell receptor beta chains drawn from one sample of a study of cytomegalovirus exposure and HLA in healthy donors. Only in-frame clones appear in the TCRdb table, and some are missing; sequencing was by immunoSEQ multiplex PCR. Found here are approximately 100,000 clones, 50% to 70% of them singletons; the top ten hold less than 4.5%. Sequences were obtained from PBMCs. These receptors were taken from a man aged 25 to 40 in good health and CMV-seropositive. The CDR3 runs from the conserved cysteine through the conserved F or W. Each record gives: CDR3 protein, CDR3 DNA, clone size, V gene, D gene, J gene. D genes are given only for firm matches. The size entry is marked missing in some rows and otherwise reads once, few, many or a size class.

CDR3: CATSRDVGDSEAFF
DNA: TGTGCCACCAGCAGAGATGTTGGGGACTCTGAAGCTTTCTTT
size: few
V: TRBV15
D: .
J: TRBJ1-1

CDR3: CASSPRDRRGEQYF
DNA: TGTGCCAGCAGCCCCCGGGACAGAAGAGGCGAGCAGTACTTC
size: .
V: TRBV7-8
D: TRBD1
J: TRBJ2-7

CDR3: CASSVAAYNEQFF
DNA: TGTGCCAGCAGCGTGGCGGCGTACAATGAGCAGTTCTTC
size: .
V: TRBV9
D: .
J: TRBJ2-1

CDR3: CASSQQIGPQHF
DNA: TGTGCCAGCAGCCAACAAATTGGGCCCCAGCATTTT
size: .
V: TRBV7-2
D: .
J: TRBJ1-5

CDR3: CASSSGQGRNEQYF
DNA: TGTGCCAGCAGCTCGGGACAGGGTCGGAACGAGCAGTACTTC
size: .
V: TRBV7-3
D: TRBD1
J: TRBJ2-7

CDR3: CASSQGQGYNEQFF
DNA: TGTGCCAGCAGCCAAGGACAGGGGTACAATGAGCAGTTCTTC
size: .
V: TRBV5-4
D: TRBD1
J: TRBJ2-1

CDR3: CASWGGGNYNEQFF
DNA: TGTGCCAGTTGGGGTGGGGGGAATTACAATGAGCAGTTCTTC
size: .
V: TRBV19
D: .
J: TRBJ2-1

CDR3: CASGGSQETQYF
DNA: TGCGCCAGCGGGGGCAGTCAAGAGACCCAGTACTTC
size: once
V: TRBV4-1
D: .
J: TRBJ2-5

CDR3: CASGLAGDVFYEQYF
DNA: TGTGCCAGCGGATTAGCGGGGGACGTCTTCTACGAGCAGTACTTC
size: .
V: TRBV11-3
D: TRBD2
J: TRBJ2-7

CDR3: CASRSLEAGTEAFF
DNA: TGTGCCAGCAGATCCCTGGAGGCGGGCACTGAAGCTTTCTTT
size: .
V: TRBV27
D: .
J: TRBJ1-1

CDR3: CASSPGVGGGPSGGYTF
DNA: TGTGCCAGCAGCCCAGGGGTGGGAGGGGGACCATCCGGGGGCTACACCTTC
size: .
V: TRBV9
D: .
J: TRBJ1-2

CDR3: CASSIAGTSSYGEQFF
DNA: TGTGCCAGCAGCATTGCCGGGACTAGCTCTTACGGTGAGCAGTTCTTC
size: few
V: TRBV7-2
D: TRBD2
J: TRBJ2-1

CDR3: CASRRSTNEKLFF
DNA: TGTGCCAGCAGACGGTCAACTAATGAAAAACTGTTTTTT
size: once
V: TRBV2
D: .
J: TRBJ1-4

CDR3: CAISESSGGYEQYF
DNA: TGTGCCATCAGTGAGTCGAGCGGGGGCTACGAGCAGTACTTC
size: .
V: TRBV10-3
D: TRBD2
J: TRBJ2-7

CDR3: CASRPGGTVPYEQYF
DNA: TGTGCCAGCCGTCCGGGCGGGACAGTTCCCTACGAGCAGTACTTC
size: .
V: TRBV27
D: .
J: TRBJ2-7

CDR3: CASSLGGRPQETQYF
DNA: TGCGCCAGCAGCTTAGGGGGACGGCCACAAGAGACCCAGTACTTC
size: .
V: TRBV5-1
D: .
J: TRBJ2-5

CDR3: CASSHLIGQGRTGELFF
DNA: TGTGCCAGTAGCCACCTTATCGGACAGGGTAGAACCGGGGAGCTGTTTTTT
size: once
V: TRBV19
D: TRBD1
J: TRBJ2-2

CDR3: CASSPRGNTGELFF
DNA: TGTGCCAGCAGCCCCAGGGGGAACACCGGGGAGCTGTTTTTT
size: once
V: TRBV11-3
D: .
J: TRBJ2-2

CDR3: CAWRAGGYLSNQPQHF
DNA: TGTGCCTGGAGGGCAGGGGGCTACTTGAGCAATCAGCCCCAGCATTTT
size: .
V: TRBV30
D: TRBD1
J: TRBJ1-5

CDR3: CASRDSGDEQYF
DNA: TGCGCCAGCAGGGATAGCGGGGACGAGCAGTACTTC
size: .
V: TRBV5-1
D: TRBD2
J: TRBJ2-7

CDR3: CASCTSSNNEQFF
DNA: TGTGCCAGCTGCACTAGTTCTAACAATGAGCAGTTCTTC
size: .
V: TRBV2
D: .
J: TRBJ2-1

CDR3: CASKRGEANTEAFF
DNA: TGTGCCAGCAAACGGGGGGAGGCGAACACTGAAGCTTTCTTT
size: .
V: TRBV6-5
D: .
J: TRBJ1-1

CDR3: CASSQGTGYFGEQYF
DNA: TGCGCCAGCAGCCAAGGGACAGGTTATTTCGGGGAGCAGTACTTC
size: few
V: TRBV4-3
D: TRBD1
J: TRBJ2-7

CDR3: CAGSYSPDSSYEQYF
DNA: TGTGCCGGCAGTTACTCGCCGGACAGCTCCTACGAGCAGTACTTC
size: once
V: TRBV6-5
D: .
J: TRBJ2-7

CDR3: CASSRRGHSYGYTF
DNA: TGTGCCAGCAGCCGACGGGGACACAGCTATGGCTACACCTTC
size: few
V: TRBV6-6
D: .
J: TRBJ1-2

CDR3: CASSFITDTQYF
DNA: TGTGCCAGCAGCTTCATCACAGATACGCAGTATTTT
size: .
V: TRBV13
D: .
J: TRBJ2-3

CDR3: CASSLGDRVFSQETQYF
DNA: TGTGCCAGCAGCCTTGGTGACAGGGTCTTTTCTCAAGAGACCCAGTACTTC
size: .
V: TRBV11-1
D: TRBD1
J: TRBJ2-5

CDR3: CAISESAGGQETQYF
DNA: TGTGCCATCAGTGAGTCTGCAGGGGGACAAGAGACCCAGTACTTC
size: .
V: TRBV10-3
D: TRBD1
J: TRBJ2-5

CDR3: CASSLGPPSPLHF
DNA: TGTGCCAGCAGCTTAGGGCCCCCGTCACCCCTCCACTTT
size: .
V: TRBV7-2
D: .
J: TRBJ1-6

CDR3: CASSGGYEQYF
DNA: TGTGCCAGCAGTGGAGGGTACGAGCAGTACTTC
size: .
V: TRBV2
D: .
J: TRBJ2-7

CDR3: CASSWGTSGTYEQYF
DNA: TGTGCCAGCAGCTGGGGGACTAGCGGAACCTACGAGCAGTACTTC
size: .
V: TRBV5-5
D: TRBD2
J: TRBJ2-7

CDR3: CASSLTGGRGTNEKLFF
DNA: TGTGCCAGCAGCCTGACAGGGGGCCGAGGGACTAATGAAAAACTGTTTTTT
size: .
V: TRBV5-8
D: TRBD1
J: TRBJ1-4

CDR3: CASSYSGDRTNTQYF
DNA: TGTGCCAGCAGTTACTCGGGCGACCGAACAAATACGCAGTATTTT
size: .
V: TRBV6-5
D: .
J: TRBJ2-3

CDR3: CASRSGGYYNEQFF
DNA: TGTGCCAGCCGGAGCGGGGGGTACTACAATGAGCAGTTCTTC
size: few
V: TRBV2
D: TRBD2
J: TRBJ2-1

CDR3: CASSSHQGYAFEQYF
DNA: TGTGCCAGCAGTTCCCATCAGGGGTACGCCTTCGAGCAGTACTTC
size: few
V: TRBV27
D: .
J: TRBJ2-7